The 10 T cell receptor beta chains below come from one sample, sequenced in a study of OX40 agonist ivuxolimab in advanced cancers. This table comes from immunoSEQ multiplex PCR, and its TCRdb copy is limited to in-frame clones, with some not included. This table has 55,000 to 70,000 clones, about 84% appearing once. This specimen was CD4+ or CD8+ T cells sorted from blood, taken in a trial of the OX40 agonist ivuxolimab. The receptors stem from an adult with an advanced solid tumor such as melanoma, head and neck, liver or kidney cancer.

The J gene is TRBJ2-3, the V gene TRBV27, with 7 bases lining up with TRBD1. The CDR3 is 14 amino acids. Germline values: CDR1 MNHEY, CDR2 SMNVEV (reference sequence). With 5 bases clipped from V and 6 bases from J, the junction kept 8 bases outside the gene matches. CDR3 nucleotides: TGTGCCAGCAGTCTAAACAGGGGTAGGGATACGCAGTATTTT. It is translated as CASSLNRGRDTQYF.

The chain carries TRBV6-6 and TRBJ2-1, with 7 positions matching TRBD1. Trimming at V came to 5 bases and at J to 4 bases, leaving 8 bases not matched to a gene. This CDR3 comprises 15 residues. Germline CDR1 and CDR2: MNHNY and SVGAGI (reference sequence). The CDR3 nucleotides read TGTGCCAGCAGTATCCAAGGGGGCGGATACAATGAGCAGTTCTTC. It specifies CASSIQGGGYNEQFF.

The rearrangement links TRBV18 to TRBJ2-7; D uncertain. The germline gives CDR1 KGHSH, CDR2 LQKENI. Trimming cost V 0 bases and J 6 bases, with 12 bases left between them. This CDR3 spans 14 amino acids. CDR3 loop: CASSPPVLMGEQYF. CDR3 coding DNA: TGTGCCAGCTCACCACCGGTGCTGATGGGCGAGCAGTACTTC.

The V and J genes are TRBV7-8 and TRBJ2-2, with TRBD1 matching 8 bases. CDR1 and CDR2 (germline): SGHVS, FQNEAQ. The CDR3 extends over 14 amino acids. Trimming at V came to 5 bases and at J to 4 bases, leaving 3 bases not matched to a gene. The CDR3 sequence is CASSPDRVTGELFF. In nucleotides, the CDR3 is TGTGCCAGCAGCCCGGACAGGGTCACCGGGGAGCTGTTTTTT.

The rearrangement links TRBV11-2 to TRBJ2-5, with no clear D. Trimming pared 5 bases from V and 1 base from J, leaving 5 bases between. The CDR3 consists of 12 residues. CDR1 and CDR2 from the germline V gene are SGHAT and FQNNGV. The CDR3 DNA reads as TGTGCCAGCAGCCGACCCCAAGAGACCCAGTACTTC. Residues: CASSRPQETQYF.

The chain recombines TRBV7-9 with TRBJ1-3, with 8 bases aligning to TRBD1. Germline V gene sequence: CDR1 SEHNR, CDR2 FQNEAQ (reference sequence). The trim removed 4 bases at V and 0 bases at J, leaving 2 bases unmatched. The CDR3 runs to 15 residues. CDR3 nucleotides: TGTGCCAGCAGCTCCGACAGGGGCTCTGGAAACACCATATATTTT. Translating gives CASSSDRGSGNTIYF.

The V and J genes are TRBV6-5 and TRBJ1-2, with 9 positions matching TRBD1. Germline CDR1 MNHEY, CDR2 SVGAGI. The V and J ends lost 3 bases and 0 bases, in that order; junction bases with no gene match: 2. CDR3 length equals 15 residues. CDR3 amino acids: CASSYGQGSNYGYTF. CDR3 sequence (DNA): TGTGCCAGCAGTTATGGACAGGGGTCTAACTATGGCTACACCTTC.

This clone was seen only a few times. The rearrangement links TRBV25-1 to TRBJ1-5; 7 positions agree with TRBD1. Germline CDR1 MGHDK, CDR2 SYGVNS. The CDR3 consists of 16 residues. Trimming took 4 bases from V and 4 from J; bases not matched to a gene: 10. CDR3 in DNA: TGTGCCAGCAGTGTCCGCCCAAGGGGGCGTAATCAGCCCCAGCATTTT. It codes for CASSVRPRGRNQPQHF.

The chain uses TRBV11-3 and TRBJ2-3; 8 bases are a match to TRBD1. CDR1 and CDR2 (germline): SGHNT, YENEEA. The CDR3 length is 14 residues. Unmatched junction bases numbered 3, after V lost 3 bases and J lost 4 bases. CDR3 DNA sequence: TGTGCCAGCAGCTTGGGACAGGAGGCAGATACGCAGTATTTT. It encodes CASSLGQEADTQYF.

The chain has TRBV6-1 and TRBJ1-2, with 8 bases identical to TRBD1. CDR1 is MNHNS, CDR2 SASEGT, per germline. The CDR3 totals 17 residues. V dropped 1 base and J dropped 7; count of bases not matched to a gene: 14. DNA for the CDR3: TGTGCCAGCAGTGAAGGATCAGGGGGCCCCTTAACTGGTGGCTACACCTTC. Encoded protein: CASSEGSGGPLTGGYTF.